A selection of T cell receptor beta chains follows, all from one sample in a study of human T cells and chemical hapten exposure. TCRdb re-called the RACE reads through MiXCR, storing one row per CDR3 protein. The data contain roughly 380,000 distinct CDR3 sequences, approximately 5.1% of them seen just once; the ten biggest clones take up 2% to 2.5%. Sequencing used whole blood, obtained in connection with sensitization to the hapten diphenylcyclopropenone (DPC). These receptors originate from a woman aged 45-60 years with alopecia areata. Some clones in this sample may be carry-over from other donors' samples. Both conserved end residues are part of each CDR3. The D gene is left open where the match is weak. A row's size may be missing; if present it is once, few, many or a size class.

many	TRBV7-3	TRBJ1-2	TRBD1	CASSFGGTGSDYGYTF	TGTGCCAGCAGCTTCGGGGGGACAGGGTCGGACTATGGCTACACCTTC
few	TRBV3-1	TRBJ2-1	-	CASSLQEDSYNEQFF	TGTGCCAGCAGCCTCCAAGAGGACTCCTACAATGAGCAGTTCTTC
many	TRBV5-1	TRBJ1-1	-	CASRPPGSRTEAFF	TGCGCCAGCCGACCCCCTGGGAGTCGCACTGAAGCTTTCTTT
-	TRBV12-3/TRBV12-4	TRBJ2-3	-	CASSYRLSTDTQYF	TGTGCCAGCAGTTACAGGCTGAGCACAGATACGCAGTATTTT
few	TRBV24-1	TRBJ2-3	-	CATRSTGSTDTQYF	TGTGCCACCAGATCGACAGGATCAACAGATACGCAGTATTTT
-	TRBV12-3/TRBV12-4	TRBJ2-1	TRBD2	CASSLPGGPRNEQFF	TGTGCCAGCAGTTTACCGGGGGGGCCACGGAATGAGCAGTTCTTC
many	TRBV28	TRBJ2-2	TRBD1	CASSLPPDRVITGELFF	TGTGCCAGCAGTTTACCTCCCGACAGGGTTATCACCGGGGAGCTGTTTTTT
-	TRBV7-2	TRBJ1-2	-	CASSLARQGGGYTF	TGTGCCAGCAGCTTAGCGAGGCAGGGCGGAGGCTACACCTTC
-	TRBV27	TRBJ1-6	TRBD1	CASREQGALNSPLHF	TGTGCCAGCAGGGAACAGGGGGCGCTAAATTCACCCCTCCACTTT
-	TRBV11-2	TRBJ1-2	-	CASSPLVGYGYTF	TGTGCCAGCAGCCCCTTAGTGGGCTATGGCTACACCTTC
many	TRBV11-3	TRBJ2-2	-	CASSPPGLNTGELFF	TGTGCCAGCAGCCCTCCGGGACTGAACACCGGGGAGCTGTTTTTT
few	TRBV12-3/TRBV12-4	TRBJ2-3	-	CASSPLGLTQYF	TGTGCCAGCAGCCCTCTAGGTCTTACGCAGTATTTT
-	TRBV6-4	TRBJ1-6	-	CASSKNREGFYKDSPLHF	TGTGCCAGCAGCAAGAACCGGGAGGGTTTCTACAAAGATTCACCCCTCCACTTT
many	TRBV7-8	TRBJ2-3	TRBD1	CASSSLWDRGADTQYF	TGTGCCAGCAGCTCTCTTTGGGACAGGGGGGCGGATACGCAGTATTTT
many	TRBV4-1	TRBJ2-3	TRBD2	CASSQEWLAGGRDTQYF	TGCGCCAGCAGCCAAGAATGGCTAGCGGGGGGGCGAGATACGCAGTATTTT
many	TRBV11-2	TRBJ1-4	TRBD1	CASSSAPGQGLRMGEKLFF	TGTGCCAGCAGCTCCGCTCCAGGACAGGGGTTGAGGATGGGTGAAAAACTGTTTTTT
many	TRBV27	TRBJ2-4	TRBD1	CASSLLGGPRQNIQYF	TGTGCCAGCAGTTTATTAGGGGGCCCCCGCCAAAACATTCAGTACTTC
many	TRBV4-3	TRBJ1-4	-	CASSQGLREDEKLFF	TGCGCCAGCAGCCAAGGGCTCAGGGAGGATGAAAAACTGTTTTTT
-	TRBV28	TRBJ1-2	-	CASSLAPQGGYTF	TGTGCCAGCAGTTTAGCCCCCCAGGGTGGCTACACCTTC
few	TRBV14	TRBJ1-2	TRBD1	CASSQDRFGQGALPYGYTF	TGTGCCAGCAGCCAAGATCGTTTCGGACAGGGGGCATTGCCTTATGGCTACACCTTC
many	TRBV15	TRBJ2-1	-	CATSKEAKQFF	TGTGCCACCAGCAAGGAAGCGAAGCAGTTCTTC
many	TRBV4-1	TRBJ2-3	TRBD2	CASSQPVRRGLSDTQYF	TGCGCCAGCAGCCAACCCGTCAGGCGGGGGTTGTCAGATACGCAGTATTTT
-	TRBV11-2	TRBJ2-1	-	CASSLAGTPSSYNEQFF	TGTGCCAGCAGCTTAGCCGGGACTCCCAGCTCCTACAATGAGCAGTTCTTC
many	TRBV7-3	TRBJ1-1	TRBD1	CASSLDRETEAFF	TGTGCCAGCAGCCTGGACAGGGAGACTGAAGCTTTCTTT
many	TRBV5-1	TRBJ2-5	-	CASSLGQVQETQYF	TGTGCCAGCAGCTTGGGTCAGGTCCAAGAGACCCAGTACTTC
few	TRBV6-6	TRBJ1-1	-	CASSYRPETEAFF	TGTGCCAGCAGTTATCGCCCCGAAACTGAAGCTTTCTTT
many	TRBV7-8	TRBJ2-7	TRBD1	CASSLGGTGQLVYEQYF	TGTGCCAGCAGCTTAGGGGGGACAGGTCAATTAGTCTACGAGCAGTACTTC
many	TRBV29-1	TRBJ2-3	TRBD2	CSVELLASTQYF	TGCAGCGTTGAATTACTAGCGTCGACGCAGTATTTT
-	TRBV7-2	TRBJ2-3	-	CASSHSRGRRDTQYF	TGTGCCAGCAGCCATTCTAGGGGTAGAAGGGATACGCAGTATTTT
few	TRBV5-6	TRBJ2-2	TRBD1	CASSSRQGAGTGELFF	TGTGCCAGCAGCTCCAGACAGGGGGCTGGCACCGGGGAGCTGTTTTTT
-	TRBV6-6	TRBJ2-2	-	CASFDFEREHTGELFF	TGTGCCAGTTTCGACTTTGAAAGGGAACACACCGGGGAGCTGTTTTTT
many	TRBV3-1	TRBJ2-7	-	CASSQDGADTYEQYF	TGTGCCAGCAGCCAAGATGGGGCCGATACCTACGAGCAGTACTTC
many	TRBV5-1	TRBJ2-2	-	CASSLVRPSTGELFF	TGCGCCAGCAGCTTGGTCCGACCGAGCACCGGGGAGCTGTTTTTT
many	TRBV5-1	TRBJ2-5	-	CASSPGATQETQYF	TGCGCCAGCAGCCCGGGGGCTACGCAAGAGACCCAGTACTTC
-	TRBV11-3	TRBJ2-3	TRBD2	CASSQKRGGLSDTQYF	TGTGCCAGCAGCCAGAAGCGGGGGGGCCTCTCAGATACGCAGTATTTT
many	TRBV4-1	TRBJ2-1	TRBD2	CASSHGGVAANNEQFF	TGCGCCAGCAGCCATGGGGGGGTAGCGGCTAACAATGAGCAGTTCTTC
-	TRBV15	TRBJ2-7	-	CATSRERWLGGEQYF	TGTGCCACCAGCAGAGAACGGTGGTTAGGGGGGGAGCAGTACTTC
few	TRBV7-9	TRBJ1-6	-	CAGGAGTLYNSPLHF	TGTGCCGGCGGGGCGGGGACTCTCTATAATTCACCCCTCCACTTT
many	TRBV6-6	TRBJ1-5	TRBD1	CASNDGTERYQPQHF	TGTGCCAGCAACGACGGGACAGAAAGGTATCAGCCCCAGCATTTT
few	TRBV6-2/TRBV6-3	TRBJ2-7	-	CASSPPGSAHEQYF	TGTGCCAGCAGTCCCCCGGGGTCGGCCCACGAGCAGTACTTC
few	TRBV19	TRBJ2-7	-	CASSIGQGFYEQYF	TGTGCCAGTAGTATTGGGCAGGGATTCTACGAGCAGTACTTC
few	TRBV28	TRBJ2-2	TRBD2	CASSLETSGSVNTGELFF	TGTGCCAGCAGTTTAGAGACTAGCGGGAGTGTAAACACCGGGGAGCTGTTTTTT
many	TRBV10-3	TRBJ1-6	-	CAISESGRENSPLHF	TGTGCCATCAGTGAGTCCGGCAGGGAAAATTCACCCCTCCACTTT
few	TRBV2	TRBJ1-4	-	CASSDRGGEKLFF	TGTGCCAGCAGTGACAGGGGTGGTGAAAAACTGTTTTTT
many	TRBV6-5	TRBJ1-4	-	CASSYAPLAGKLFF	TGTGCCAGCAGTTACGCTCCACTAGCGGGGAAACTGTTTTTT
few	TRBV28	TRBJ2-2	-	CASSLRLAVTGELFF	TGTGCCAGCAGTTTACGCCTAGCAGTCACCGGGGAGCTGTTTTTT
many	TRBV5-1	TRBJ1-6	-	CASSEKGTPSSYNSPLHF	TGCGCCAGCAGCGAGAAAGGGACCCCGAGCTCCTATAATTCACCCCTCCACTTT
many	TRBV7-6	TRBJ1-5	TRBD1	CASSRDRPPSNQPQHF	TGTGCCAGCAGCCGGGACAGGCCGCCTAGCAATCAGCCCCAGCATTTT
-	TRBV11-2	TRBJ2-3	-	CASSLGDRRRGTQYF	TGTGCCAGCAGCTTAGGAGACAGGCGCCGAGGGACGCAGTATTTT
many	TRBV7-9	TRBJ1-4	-	CASRPPVRSEKLFF	TGTGCCAGCCGACCCCCGGTCCGTTCTGAAAAACTGTTTTTT
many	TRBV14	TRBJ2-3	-	CASSQESVSDTQYF	TGTGCCAGCAGCCAAGAGTCAGTTTCAGATACGCAGTATTTT
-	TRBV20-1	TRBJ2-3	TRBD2	CSARKRNGEGITDTQYF	TGCAGTGCTAGGAAACGGAACGGGGAGGGGATCACAGATACGCAGTATTTT
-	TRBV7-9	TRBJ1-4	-	CASSPTGSSRNEKLFF	TGTGCCAGCAGCCCTACAGGGTCCAGCCGTAATGAAAAACTGTTTTTT
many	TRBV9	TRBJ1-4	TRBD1	CASSAGGATNEKLFF	TGTGCCAGCAGCGCAGGGGGCGCGACTAATGAAAAACTGTTTTTT
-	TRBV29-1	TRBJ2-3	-	CSVDQGKDTQYF	TGCAGCGTTGACCAGGGGAAAGATACGCAGTATTTT